Sequencing of this T cell receptor beta chain was carried out in a study of T cells in Graves' hyperthyroidism and ophthalmopathy. Regarding the study as a whole: Ophthalmopathy, as predicted by the model, came a median roughly 6.5 months after the prediction.

As for this clonotype: Its antigen remains unidentified.

From approximately 9.5 ml of fresh peripheral blood, PBMCs were isolated. The investigators amplified TCR beta CDR3 regions from RNA transcripts. Initially, a first-round RT-PCR of the TCR CDR3 employed the HTBI primer set. TCRdb called the multiplex PCR reads again in MiXCR, with one record for every CDR3 protein. The table lists 45,000 to 75,000 distinct CDR3 sequences, around 50% of them singletons. CDR1 is SGDLS and CDR2 is YYNGEE in the germline V gene. The CDR3 has 13 amino acids. Germline trimming cut 4 bases from V and 6 bases from J; bases unmatched to any gene: 2. The J gene is TRBJ1-2, the V gene TRBV9, with TRBD1 identical over 11 bases. The source is a woman aged 25 to 39 with Graves' ophthalmopathy. The sequenced sample consisted of blood. This CDR3 reads CASSQGQGDGYTF. DNA of the CDR3: TGTGCCAGCAGCCAGGGACAGGGGGATGGCTACACCTTC.